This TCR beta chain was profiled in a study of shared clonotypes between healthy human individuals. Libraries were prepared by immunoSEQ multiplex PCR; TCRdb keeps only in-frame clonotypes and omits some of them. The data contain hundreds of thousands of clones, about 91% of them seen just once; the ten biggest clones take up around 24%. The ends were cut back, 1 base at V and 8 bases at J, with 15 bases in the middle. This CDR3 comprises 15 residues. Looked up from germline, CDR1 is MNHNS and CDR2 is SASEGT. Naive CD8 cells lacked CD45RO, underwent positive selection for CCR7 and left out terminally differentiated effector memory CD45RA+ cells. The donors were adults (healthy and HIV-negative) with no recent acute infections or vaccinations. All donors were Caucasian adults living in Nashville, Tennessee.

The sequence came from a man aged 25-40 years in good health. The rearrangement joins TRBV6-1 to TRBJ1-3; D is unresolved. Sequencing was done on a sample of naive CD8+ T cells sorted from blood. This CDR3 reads CASSEGRADEDTIYF. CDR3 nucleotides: TGTGCCAGCAGTGAAGGCCGGGCCGATGAGGACACCATATATTTT.